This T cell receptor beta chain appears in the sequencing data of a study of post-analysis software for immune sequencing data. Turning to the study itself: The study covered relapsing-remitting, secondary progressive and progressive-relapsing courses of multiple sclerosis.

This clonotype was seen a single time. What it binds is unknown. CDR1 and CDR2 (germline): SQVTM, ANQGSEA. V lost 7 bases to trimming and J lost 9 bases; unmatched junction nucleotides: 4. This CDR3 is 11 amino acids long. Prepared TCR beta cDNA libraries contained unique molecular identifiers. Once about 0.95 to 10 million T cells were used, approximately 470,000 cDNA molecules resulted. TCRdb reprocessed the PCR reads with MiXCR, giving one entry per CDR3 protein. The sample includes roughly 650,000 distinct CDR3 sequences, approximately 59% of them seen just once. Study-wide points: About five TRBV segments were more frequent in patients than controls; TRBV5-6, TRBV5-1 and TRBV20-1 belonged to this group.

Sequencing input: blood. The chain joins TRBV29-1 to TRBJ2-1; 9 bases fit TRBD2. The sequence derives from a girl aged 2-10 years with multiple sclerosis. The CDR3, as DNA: TGCAGCGGACTAGCGGAAGGTGAGCAGTTCTTC. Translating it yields CSGLAEGEQFF.